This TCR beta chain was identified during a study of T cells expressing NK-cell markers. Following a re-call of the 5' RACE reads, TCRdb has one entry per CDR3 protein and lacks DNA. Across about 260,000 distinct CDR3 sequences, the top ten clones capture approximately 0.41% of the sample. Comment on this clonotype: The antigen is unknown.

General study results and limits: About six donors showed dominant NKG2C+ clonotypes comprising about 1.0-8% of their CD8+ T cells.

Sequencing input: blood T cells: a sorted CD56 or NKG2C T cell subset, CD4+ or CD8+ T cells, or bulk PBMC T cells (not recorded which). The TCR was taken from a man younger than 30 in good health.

The CDR3 here is CASSEAAMVGYGYTF. The J gene is TRBJ1-2, the V gene TRBV2. This CDR3 has 15 amino acids. CDR1 and CDR2 (germline): SNHLY, FYNNEI.